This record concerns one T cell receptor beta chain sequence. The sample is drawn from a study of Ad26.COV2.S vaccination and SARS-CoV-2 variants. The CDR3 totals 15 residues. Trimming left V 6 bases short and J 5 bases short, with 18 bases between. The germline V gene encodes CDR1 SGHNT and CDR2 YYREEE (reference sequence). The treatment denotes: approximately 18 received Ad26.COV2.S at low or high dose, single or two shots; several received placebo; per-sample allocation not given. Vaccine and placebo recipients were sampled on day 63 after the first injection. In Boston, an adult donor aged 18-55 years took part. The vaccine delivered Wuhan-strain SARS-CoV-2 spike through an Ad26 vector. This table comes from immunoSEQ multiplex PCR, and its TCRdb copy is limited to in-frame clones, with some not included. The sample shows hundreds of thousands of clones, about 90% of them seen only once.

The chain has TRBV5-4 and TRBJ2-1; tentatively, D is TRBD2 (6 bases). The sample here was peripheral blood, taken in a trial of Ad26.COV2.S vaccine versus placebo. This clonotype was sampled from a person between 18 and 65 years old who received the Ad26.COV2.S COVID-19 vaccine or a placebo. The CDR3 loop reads CASTLPLADNNEQFF. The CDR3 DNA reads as TGTGCCAGCACCTTACCACTAGCAGATAACAATGAGCAGTTCTTC.